The present entry profiles one T cell receptor beta chain with its context. Its target is not known. TCRdb keeps only in-frame clones here, not all; method: immunoSEQ multiplex PCR. Here the sample spans over 200,000 clones, about nine tenths being singletons. This CDR3 is built from 15 residues. The V gene end was trimmed by 4 bases and the J gene end by 5 bases; junction bases not matched to a gene: 6. Germline V CDR1 and CDR2: MNHNS, SASEGT. The data are from a study of cytomegalovirus exposure and HLA in healthy donors. General observations from the study: For most TCR sequences rarity was the rule, although some public TCRs occurred in many donors.

The chain links TRBV6-1 to TRBJ2-2; 8 bases match TRBD2. Sequenced sample: PBMCs. The receptor was isolated from a woman between 18 and 30 years old in good health and CMV-seropositive. The CDR3 DNA is TGTGCCAGCAGTGCGGCGGGAGGAGGTACCGGGGAGCTGTTTTTT. Protein sequence: CASSAAGGGTGELFF.